Presented here are 27 T cell receptor beta chains from one specimen sequenced in a study of shared clonotypes between healthy human individuals. TCRdb keeps only in-frame clones here, not all; method: immunoSEQ multiplex PCR. This table has millions of clones, approximately 95% appearing once. Sequencing was carried out using naive CD4+ T cells from PBMCs. The subset: CD45RA+ positively selected. These TCRs come from a man aged 18 to 29 in good health. Some clones in this sample may be carry-over from other donors' samples.

V gene TRBV19 combines with J gene TRBJ1-5; TRBD1 might be the D (5 bases). With 6 bases removed from V and 6 bases from J, the gap between germline ends came to 15 bases. This CDR3 contains 14 residues. The germline gives CDR1 LNHDA, CDR2 SQIVND (reference sequence). Written as DNA, the CDR3 is TGTGCCAGTAGCCTGGGGGGTAGAAGTCAGCCCCAGCATTTT. It is translated as CASSLGGRSQPQHF.

The chain has TRBV4-1 and TRBJ2-1; TRBD2 matches 7 bases. With 0 bases clipped from V and 8 bases from J, the junction kept 16 bases outside the gene matches. There are 18 residues in the CDR3. Looked up from germline, CDR1 is MGHRA and CDR2 is YSYEKL. The CDR3 DNA reads TGCGCCAGCAGCCAAGAGGGGCTAGCGGAGACCTGGTGGCATGAGCAGTTCTTC. Translating it yields CASSQEGLAETWWHEQFF.

The chain joins TRBV7-9 to TRBJ2-2, with 7 bases that match TRBD1. Germline assignment: CDR1 SEHNR and CDR2 FQNEAQ (reference sequence). J was trimmed by 1 base and V by 3 bases; bases with no gene match: 8. This CDR3 has 17 residues. The DNA of the CDR3 is TGTGCCAGCAGCTTGGTTATCACAGGGGAGAACACCGGGGAGCTGTTTTTT. This sequence encodes CASSLVITGENTGELFF.

The rearrangement links TRBV27 to TRBJ2-2, with a tentative D call TRBD1 (6 bases). The length of the CDR3 is 16 residues. From germline, CDR1 is MNHEY and CDR2 SMNVEV (reference sequence). V lost 3 bases to trimming and J lost 12 bases, with 23 bases between them. The CDR3 spells CASSFRDMVTPGKLFF. CDR3 bases: TGTGCCAGCAGTTTCCGGGACATGGTCACCCCTGGGAAGCTGTTTTTT.

The rearrangement joins TRBV7-2 to TRBJ2-7, with 7 bases matching TRBD1. Per the germline V gene, CDR1 is SGHTA and CDR2 is FQGNSA. The CDR3 extends over 13 amino acids. V was clipped by 5 bases and J by 4 bases; unmatched bases: 5. The CDR3: CASSRDSQYEQYF. The CDR3 DNA reads as TGTGCCAGCAGCAGGGACAGCCAATACGAGCAGTACTTC. The full variable domain, rest sourced from reference TRBV7-2 and TRBJ2-7, is GAGVSQSPSNKVTEKGKDVELRCDPISGHTALYWYRQSLGQGLEFLIYFQGNSAPDKSGLPSDRFSAERTGGSVSTLTIQRTQQEDSAVYLCASSRDSQYEQYFGPGTRLTVT.

The chain uses TRBV10-1 and TRBJ2-5; D perhaps matches TRBD2 (6 bases). Germline V gene data show CDR1 as WNHNN and CDR2 as SYGVQD (reference sequence). The CDR3 extends over 14 amino acids. Trimming took 4 bases from V and 4 from J, leaving 13 bases between them. CDR3 protein: CASSVTSSRETQYF. The CDR3 coding sequence is TGCGCCAGCAGTGTTACTAGCAGTCGAGAGACCCAGTACTTC.

The CDR3, as DNA: TGTGCCAGCAGCTTAGGGTTGCCCGGTACGCAGTATTTT. The encoded protein is CASSLGLPGTQYF. The V and J genes are TRBV7-8 and TRBJ2-3, with no clear D. CDR1 and CDR2 (germline): SGHVS, FQNEAQ. The CDR3 extends over 13 amino acids. V lost 1 base to trimming and J lost 8 bases, with 10 bases between them.

The chain combines TRBV11-1 with TRBJ2-7, with 9 bases matching TRBD1. In germline, CDR1 is SGHAT, CDR2 FQDESV (reference sequence). This CDR3 comprises 15 residues. Losses at the gene ends were 5 bases for V and 4 bases for J; bases not matched to a gene: 9. The CDR3 coding sequence is TGTGCCAGCAGCCCAGAACAGGGGGCTCAGTACGAGCAGTACTTC. It translates to CASSPEQGAQYEQYF.

Written as DNA, the CDR3 is TGTGCCAGCAGTCTACGAACAATGACAGGGTTCGACAATGAGCAGTTCTTC. It encodes CASSLRTMTGFDNEQFF. The V and J genes are TRBV28 and TRBJ2-1; 7 nucleotides agree with TRBD1. The germline V gene has CDR1 MDHEN and CDR2 SYDVKM. The CDR3 extends over 17 amino acids. V dropped 5 bases and J dropped 5; count of bases not matched to a gene: 15.

The chain couples TRBV7-8 to TRBJ1-2; D uncertain. Trimming removed 5 bases at V and 8 bases at J, with 12 bases between. Germline CDR1 reads SGHVS; CDR2 reads FQNEAQ. This CDR3 comprises 12 residues. The CDR3 DNA reads TGTGCCAGCAGCCCTCTCGGGCCCGGCTACACCTTC. Residues: CASSPLGPGYTF.

This clone appeared a single time. The V gene is TRBV27, the J gene TRBJ2-1; TRBD1 matches 11 bases. V was pared by 0 bases and J by 2 bases, with 9 bases of the junction left unmatched. The germline CDR1 and CDR2 sequences are MNHEY and SMNVEV (reference sequence). The CDR3 totals 19 residues. The CDR3 DNA sequence: TGTGCCAGCAGTTTATCGATCGGACAGGGGGCATCTCCCTACAATGAGCAGTTCTTC. Encoded protein: CASSLSIGQGASPYNEQFF.

This rearrangement joins TRBV5-8 to TRBJ1-2; D uncertain. Germline V lookup: CDR1 SGHTS, CDR2 YDEGEE. Trimming cost V 2 bases and J 7 bases, with 9 bases left between them. CDR3 length: 12 amino acids. For the CDR3, the DNA is TGTGCCAGCAGCTTCAGGCTGTCTGGCTACACCTTC. Translation gives CASSFRLSGYTF.

The rearrangement links TRBV11-3 to TRBJ2-6; no clear D gene. Germline CDR1 is SGHNT and CDR2 is YENEEA. This CDR3 comprises 13 residues. V shed 8 bases and J shed 0 bases, with 5 bases lying between them. The CDR3 DNA reads TGTGCCAGCGGTTTCTCTGGGGCCAACGTCCTGACTTTC. It encodes CASGFSGANVLTF.

This clone appeared a single time. The V gene is TRBV4-1, the J gene TRBJ1-1, with TRBD1 identical over 7 bases. The CDR3 is 16 residues long. V was pared by 3 bases and J by 1 base, with 8 bases of the junction left unmatched. Per the germline V gene, CDR1 is MGHRA and CDR2 is YSYEKL. The CDR3 region is CASSHPYRGKNTEAFF. CDR3 nucleotides: TGCGCCAGCAGCCATCCCTACAGGGGAAAGAACACTGAAGCTTTCTTT.

The chain couples TRBV7-9 to TRBJ2-7, with 7 bases identical to TRBD1. Germline-derived CDR1 and CDR2 are SEHNR and FQNEAQ (reference sequence). Trimming took 6 bases from V and 5 from J; bases not matched to a gene: 13. This CDR3 spans 15 amino acids. The CDR3 nucleotides read TGTGCCAGCAGACCCCTTGGACAGGTAACGGACGAGCAGTACTTC. Its translation is CASRPLGQVTDEQYF. Full variable domain (missing parts from reference TRBV7-9 and TRBJ2-7): DTGVSQNPRHKITKRGQNVTFRCDPISEHNRLYWYRQTLGQGPEFLTYFQNEAQLEKSRLLSDRFSAERPKGSFSTLEIQRTEQGDSAMYLCASRPLGQVTDEQYFGPGTRLTVT.

As regards this clone: Since no conserved phenylalanine or tryptophan closes the CDR3, a read error is the likely cause. The DNA is omitted, as the CDR3 cannot be located on it reliably, and the CDR3 follows TCRdb's listing. The chain uses TRBV21-1 and TRBJ1-1. TRBV21-1 is reported as a pseudogene. The length of the CDR3 is 10 amino acids, counting both ends. The CDR3 protein is CASSTWTIVR.

Here the CDR3 DNA reads TGTGCCTGGAACACGGGATGGAGGGCCTACAATGAGCAGTTCTTC. It codes for CAWNTGWRAYNEQFF. The V and J genes are TRBV30 and TRBJ2-1; weak D call: TRBD2 (6 bases). The CDR3 contains 15 residues. V shed 4 bases and J shed 2 bases, with 15 bases lying between them. Germline lookup yields CDR1 GTSNPN and CDR2 SVGIG (reference sequence).

This chain links TRBV5-1 with TRBJ1-2; D gene unclear. CDR3 length: 16 amino acids. V dropped 0 bases and J dropped 0 bases, with 12 bases sitting between them. Germline V lookup: CDR1 SGHRS, CDR2 YFSETQ. This chain's CDR3 is CASSLEAAVTNYGYTF. The DNA for the CDR3 is TGCGCCAGCAGCTTGGAGGCCGCAGTGACTAACTATGGCTACACCTTC.

V usage is TRBV6-1 and J usage is TRBJ2-2, with a possible D match to TRBD2 (6 bases). The CDR3 covers 17 residues. V lost 4 bases, J lost 1 base, and 16 bases lay in between. Germline lookup yields CDR1 MNHNS and CDR2 SASEGT. CDR3 sequence reads: CASSALAGGGNTGELFF. For the CDR3, the DNA is TGTGCCAGCAGTGCCCTAGCCGGGGGAGGGAACACCGGGGAGCTGTTTTTT.

V usage is TRBV5-1 and J usage is TRBJ2-5; unclear D gene. The germline V gene encodes CDR1 SGHRS and CDR2 YFSETQ. This CDR3 is built from 14 residues. V was shortened by 1 base and J by 5 bases, with 12 bases between the two germline ends. The CDR3 reads CASSLLGDRETQYF. The DNA for the CDR3 is TGCGCCAGCAGCTTGTTGGGCGACCGGGAGACCCAGTACTTC.

The chain couples TRBV28 to TRBJ2-7, with 8 bases matching TRBD2. CDR1 and CDR2 from the germline V gene are MDHEN and SYDVKM. V was pared by 6 bases and J by 1 base, with 8 bases of the junction left unmatched. CDR3 length equals 15 residues. As DNA, the CDR3 is TGTGCCAGCAGCCCATTACTAGCGGAATCCTACGAGCAGTACTTC. Translating gives CASSPLLAESYEQYF.

V and J are TRBV19 and TRBJ2-2; TRBD1 matches 9 bases. V trimming: 7 bases; J trimming: 1 base; junction bases outside the gene matches: 4. Germline lookup yields CDR1 LNHDA and CDR2 SQIVND (reference sequence). The CDR3 covers 15 residues. This CDR3 is CASNPDRGNTGELFF. The CDR3 DNA is TGTGCCAGTAACCCGGACAGGGGGAACACCGGGGAGCTGTTTTTT.

In the case of this clone: Other nucleotide sequences in the sample specify the same CDR3. The V and J genes are TRBV19 and TRBJ2-3; the D is unclear. Germline lookup yields CDR1 LNHDA and CDR2 SQIVND (reference sequence). The germline V and J ends were trimmed by 3 bases and 0 bases, with 4 bases remaining between them. The CDR3 loop spans 13 amino acids. CDR3 residues: CASSMGSTDTQYF. CDR3 DNA sequence: TGTGCCAGTAGTATGGGGAGCACAGATACGCAGTATTTT.

The V call is TRBV7-3, the J call TRBJ2-1; TRBD2 is a possible D gene (5 bases). Trimming cost V 2 bases and J 7 bases, with 9 bases left between them. Germline loops: CDR1 SGHTA, CDR2 FQGTGA. The CDR3 is made up of 13 amino acids. This CDR3 reads CASSLGGQNEQFF. In DNA form, the CDR3 reads TGTGCCAGCAGCTTAGGCGGGCAAAATGAGCAGTTCTTC.

This chain uses TRBV5-5 with TRBJ2-7; no clear D. In germline, CDR1 is SGHKS, CDR2 YYEKEE (reference sequence). The CDR3 is made up of 14 amino acids. Between the trimmed V and J ends, which lost 2 bases and 0 bases, there was a span of 9 bases. CDR3 residues: CASSFGSSSYEQYF. CDR3 nucleotide sequence: TGTGCCAGCAGCTTCGGATCCAGCTCCTACGAGCAGTACTTC.

The CDR3 sequence: CASSERSANTGELFF. In DNA form, the CDR3 reads TGTGCCAGCAGTGAGCGATCGGCGAACACCGGGGAGCTGTTTTTT. The rearrangement uses TRBV6-1 and TRBJ2-2; D not certain. Looked up from germline, CDR1 is MNHNS and CDR2 is SASEGT. V lost 3 bases, J lost 0 bases, and 8 bases lay in between. The length of the CDR3 is 15 residues.

This clone was detected once. This sequence joins TRBV30 and TRBJ2-3; D is perhaps TRBD1 or TRBD2 (5 bases each). V lost 4 bases and J lost 0, with 11 bases in between. The CDR3 spans 14 residues. The germline gives CDR1 GTSNPN, CDR2 SVGIG (reference sequence). This CDR3 is CAWKWGPSTDTQYF. CDR3 DNA: TGTGCCTGGAAGTGGGGACCAAGCACAGATACGCAGTATTTT.